Shown below are 28 T cell receptor beta chains from a single sample sequenced in a study of beta chain features in type 1 diabetes. Reverse transcribing all isolated RNA meant expressed TCRB transcripts were sequenced. This table comes from immunoSEQ multiplex PCR, and its TCRdb copy is limited to in-frame clones, with some not included. The table includes over 300,000 clones, 7.5% to 9% detected once. Sequenced: central memory CD4+ T cells from blood. Receptors originate from a woman aged 18 to 35 in good health.

The chain recombines TRBV9 with TRBJ2-7; 10 positions agree with TRBD1. J gave up 4 bases and V 2 bases, and 6 bases lay outside the gene matches. The V gene's germline CDR1 is SGDLS and CDR2 YYNGEE. The CDR3 length is 15 residues. The CDR3 DNA is TGTGCCAGCAGCGTTACTGGGACAGGGGAATACGAGCAGTACTTC. Translated, it gives CASSVTGTGEYEQYF.

The chain joins TRBV7-6 to TRBJ2-3; the D gene is possibly TRBD2 (6 bases). Trimming pared 5 bases from V and 2 bases from J, leaving 14 bases between. The CDR3 spans 15 residues. Germline V CDR1 and CDR2: SGHVS, FNYEAQ. CDR3 loop: CASSANIAATDTQYF. CDR3 bases: TGTGCCAGCAGCGCAAATATAGCGGCCACAGATACGCAGTATTTT.

The chain is built from TRBV10-3 and TRBJ2-7, with a tentative D call TRBD1 (5 bases). This CDR3 contains 14 residues. Trimming removed 2 bases from V and 2 bases from J, with 10 bases in between. Germline V gene data show CDR1 as ENHRY and CDR2 as SYGVKD. This chain's CDR3 is CAISERIGAYEQYF. The DNA of the CDR3 is TGTGCCATCAGTGAGAGGATAGGGGCCTACGAGCAGTACTTC.

Ten or more counts support this clone. This rearrangement joins TRBV7-9 to TRBJ2-1; TRBD2 matches at 9 bases. This CDR3 is built from 15 residues. V was clipped by 5 bases and J by 4 bases; unmatched bases: 6. Germline lookup yields CDR1 SEHNR and CDR2 FQNEAQ (reference sequence). The CDR3 DNA is TGTGCCAGCAGCCCCTCTCTAGCGGGGTACAATGAGCAGTTCTTC. Its protein is CASSPSLAGYNEQFF. Based on the CDR3 plus reference TRBV7-9 and TRBJ2-1, the full variable domain is DTGVSQNPRHKITKRGQNVTFRCDPISEHNRLYWYRQTLGQGPEFLTYFQNEAQLEKSRLLSDRFSAERPKGSFSTLEIQRTEQGDSAMYLCASSPSLAGYNEQFFGPGTRLTVL.

This clone has only a few counts. This chain connects TRBV5-1 to TRBJ2-5; the match to TRBD2 covers 10 bases. Germline CDR1 and CDR2: SGHRS and YFSETQ. This CDR3 is 16 amino acids long. With 4 bases clipped from V and 2 bases from J, the junction kept 8 bases outside the gene matches. In nucleotides, the CDR3 is TGCGCCAGCAGCGCATGGAGCGGGAGGGGGCAAGAGACCCAGTACTTC. This translates into CASSAWSGRGQETQYF.

This clone occurred a few times. The rearrangement joins TRBV20-1 to TRBJ1-1; D is uncertain. Per the germline V gene, CDR1 is DFQATT and CDR2 is SNEGSKA (reference sequence). V lost 0 bases, J lost 8 bases, and 7 bases lay in between. This CDR3 has 11 amino acids. DNA of the CDR3: TGCAGTGCTAGAGAGGATAGAGAAGCTTTCTTT. Protein product: CSAREDREAFF.

The chain is built from TRBV27 and TRBJ1-4, with 7 bases lining up with TRBD1. Germline V gene data show CDR1 as MNHEY and CDR2 as SMNVEV (reference sequence). V lost 5 bases, J lost 8 bases, and 8 bases stayed unmatched. This CDR3 comprises 14 residues. DNA for the CDR3: TGTGCCAGCAGTCGGAAGACAGGGTCCGAAAAACTGTTTTTT. It encodes CASSRKTGSEKLFF.

This clone has a handful of counts. The V call is TRBV2, the J call TRBJ1-2; no clear D. Trimming left V 4 bases short and J 4 bases short, with 7 bases between. Germline V gives CDR1 SNHLY, CDR2 FYNNEI. The CDR3 spans 12 residues. DNA for the CDR3: TGTGCCAGCAGTGCGGAAAGCTATGGCTACACCTTC. This gives the protein CASSAESYGYTF.

A few counts support this clone. The chain has TRBV7-2 and TRBJ2-7; 11 nucleotides line up with TRBD2. CDR1 is SGHTA, CDR2 FQGNSA, per germline. The CDR3 length is 15 residues. With 5 bases clipped from V and 6 bases from J, the junction kept 9 bases outside the gene matches. CDR3 residues: CASSRLAGGEGEQYF. CDR3 nucleotide sequence: TGTGCCAGCAGCCGGCTAGCGGGAGGTGAAGGCGAGCAGTACTTC.

The chain uses TRBV19 and TRBJ2-5, with D possibly TRBD2 on 5 matching bases. Trimming took off 1 base at V and 5 bases at J, with 14 bases between the two ends. This CDR3 spans 15 amino acids. Germline loops: CDR1 LNHDA, CDR2 SQIVND (reference sequence). CDR3 sequence: CASSIGGLRAETQYF. CDR3 bases: TGTGCCAGTAGTATAGGAGGGTTGCGGGCGGAGACCCAGTACTTC.

This clone was found a few times. The genes are TRBV5-4 and TRBJ1-1, with D perhaps TRBD1 (6 bases). V gave up 2 bases and J gave up 1 base, with 12 bases separating them. This CDR3 is built from 15 residues. Looked up from germline, CDR1 is SGHNT and CDR2 is YYREEE (reference sequence). The CDR3 spells CASSFNREKNTEAFF. Here the CDR3 DNA reads TGTGCCAGCAGCTTCAACAGGGAGAAGAACACTGAAGCTTTCTTT.

V usage is TRBV7-3 and J usage is TRBJ2-3; the D gene is possibly TRBD2 (6 bases). The germline V and J ends were trimmed by 2 bases and 5 bases, with 14 bases remaining between them. Germline CDR1 SGHTA, CDR2 FQGTGA. The CDR3 loop spans 15 amino acids. CDR3 region: CASSLVRERRDTQYF. CDR3 in DNA: TGTGCCAGCAGCTTAGTCCGGGAGAGGCGAGATACGCAGTATTTT.

Points on this clone: Being one base from a much bigger clone, this may be a read error. V and J are TRBV5-5 and TRBJ1-1; D uncertain. Between the trimmed V and J ends, which lost 2 bases and 3 bases, there was a span of 2 bases. Germline-derived CDR1 and CDR2 are SGHKS and YYEKEE (reference sequence). The CDR3 runs to 11 residues. CDR3 nucleotides: TGTGCCAGCAGCTTTTACACTGAAGCTTTCTTT. This encodes CASSFYTEAFF.

This clone was recorded at least ten times. In nucleotides, the CDR3 is TGTGCCAGCAGCTTACCTAGCGGGAGGGCCAATGAGCAGTTCTTC. Translation gives CASSLPSGRANEQFF. The V call is TRBV7-8, the J call TRBJ2-1, with 12 bases that match TRBD2. CDR1 is SGHVS, CDR2 FQNEAQ, per germline. Unmatched junction bases numbered 2, after V lost 2 bases and J lost 6 bases. CDR3 size: 15 residues.

This clone was found a few times. Other DNA sequences in this specimen translate into the identical CDR3. This sequence joins TRBV29-1 and TRBJ2-2; 7 bases are a match to TRBD2. V lost 6 bases, J lost 1 base, and 5 bases stayed unmatched. The germline V gene encodes CDR1 SQVTM and CDR2 ANQGSEA. The length of the CDR3 is 14 residues. CDR3 residues: CSVGLAVNTGELFF. CDR3 sequence (DNA): TGCAGCGTGGGGCTAGCGGTGAACACCGGGGAGCTGTTTTTT.

This clone was counted between two and nine times. The CDR3 DNA follows: TGTGCCAGCAGCTTAGTGGCCTATGGAGAGACCCAGTACTTC. It specifies CASSLVAYGETQYF. This chain connects TRBV7-3 to TRBJ2-5; D gene ambiguous. With 2 bases removed from V and 4 bases from J, the gap between germline ends came to 11 bases. Germline V gene lookup returns CDR1 SGHTA and CDR2 FQGTGA. The CDR3 is made up of 14 amino acids.

V is TRBV5-1 and J is TRBJ2-5; D tentatively fits TRBD1 or TRBD2 (5 bases each). Trimming stripped 5 bases from V and 1 base from J, with 12 bases between. CDR1 SGHRS and CDR2 YFSETQ come from the germline V gene. This CDR3 region has 14 residues. CDR3 sequence (DNA): TGCGCCAGCAGAACCGGGACGTCCCAAGAGACCCAGTACTTC. This sequence encodes CASRTGTSQETQYF.

This clone was recorded many times. The chain carries TRBV6-1 and TRBJ1-1; no reliable D call. V lost 3 bases, J lost 11 bases, and 7 bases lay in between. The CDR3 runs to 10 residues. Germline-derived CDR1 and CDR2 are MNHNS and SASEGT. The CDR3 reads CASSEYLAFF. The CDR3 region has the DNA TGTGCCAGCAGTGAGTACCTGGCTTTCTTT.

This chain joins TRBV29-1 and TRBJ2-5; D gene unclear. The CDR3 sequence is 11 residues long. CDR1 and CDR2 from the germline V gene are SQVTM and ANQGSEA. The V end lost 5 bases, the J end lost 5 bases, and 9 bases lay between the germline ends. CDR3 in amino acids: CSVLVRETQYF. CDR3 DNA sequence: TGCAGCGTTCTGGTCCGGGAGACCCAGTACTTC.

This clone has a count of ten or more. The V and J genes are TRBV13 and TRBJ2-3; D gene unclear. The V gene lost 5 bases and the J gene lost 0 bases, with 15 bases spanning the gap. Germline CDR1 and CDR2: PRHDT and FYEKMQ (reference sequence). The CDR3 is 16 amino acids. The CDR3 bases are TGTGCCAGCAGCCCAGAAGGGTTTCTGAGCACAGATACGCAGTATTTT. This gives the protein CASSPEGFLSTDTQYF.

This chain links TRBV7-6 with TRBJ1-2; D is ambiguous. Germline V gene lookup returns CDR1 SGHVS and CDR2 FNYEAQ. Trimming took 1 base from V and 5 from J, leaving 14 bases between them. The CDR3 is made up of 15 amino acids. CDR3 residues: CASSLGNRRSYGYTF. The DNA of the CDR3 is TGTGCCAGCAGCTTAGGCAACCGGCGATCGTATGGCTACACCTTC.

The rearrangement joins TRBV6-5 to TRBJ1-4, with D uncertain. V shed 2 bases and J shed 8 bases, with 9 bases lying between them. The germline V gene has CDR1 MNHEY and CDR2 SVGAGI. The length of the CDR3 is 13 residues. CDR3 coding DNA: TGTGCCAGCAGTTACCGGGCTACGGAAAAACTGTTTTTT. Its translation: CASSYRATEKLFF.

This clone appeared a few times. V is TRBV2 and J is TRBJ2-1, with D perhaps assigned TRBD1 or TRBD2 (5 bases each). The CDR3 is 14 residues long. V lost 2 bases and J 6 bases, leaving 11 bases between the germline ends. CDR1 SNHLY and CDR2 FYNNEI come from the germline V gene. The CDR3, as DNA: TGTGCCAGCAGTGAATGGGAGCAGGGCAATGAGCAGTTCTTC. Translating it yields CASSEWEQGNEQFF.

CDR3 coding DNA: TGCAGCGTTGATTTCGTAGCAGATACGCAGTATTTT. Translation gives CSVDFVADTQYF. This sequence joins TRBV29-1 and TRBJ2-3; D unresolved. CDR3 size: 12 residues. Germline V lookup: CDR1 SQVTM, CDR2 ANQGSEA. The V end was cut by 3 bases, the J end by 4 bases, with 8 bases between.

The rearrangement links TRBV7-2 to TRBJ2-2, with 10 positions matching TRBD2. The CDR3 sequence is 17 residues long. Trimming took 4 bases from V and 5 from J; bases not matched to a gene: 10. The germline gives CDR1 SGHTA, CDR2 FQGNSA. The CDR3 loop is CASSSERLAGLTGELFF. DNA for the CDR3: TGTGCCAGCAGCTCAGAGCGACTAGCGGGCCTAACCGGGGAGCTGTTTTTT.

The gene calls are TRBV7-2 and TRBJ2-3; weak D call: TRBD1 (5 bases). Germline assignment: CDR1 SGHTA and CDR2 FQGNSA. The germline V and J ends were trimmed by 7 bases and 2 bases, with 13 bases remaining between them. This CDR3 region has 14 residues. CDR3 sequence: CASTPTDTTDTQYF. For the CDR3, the DNA is TGTGCCAGCACCCCGACAGACACCACAGATACGCAGTATTTT.

This clone was seen a handful of times. The chain employs TRBV6-5 and TRBJ2-1; D is tentatively TRBD1 or TRBD2 (5 bases each). Trimming left V 4 bases short and J 13 bases short, with 11 bases between. CDR1 and CDR2 (germline): MNHEY, SVGAGI. The CDR3 is 11 amino acids. The CDR3 DNA sequence: TGTGCCAGCAGTTCAGGGACCCGTCAGTTCTTC. It yields the protein CASSSGTRQFF.

There are many counts of this clone. The chain carries TRBV7-2 and TRBJ2-1, with 7 bases lining up with TRBD2. CDR1 and CDR2 (germline): SGHTA, FQGNSA. J was trimmed by 6 bases and V by 5 bases; bases with no gene match: 13. The CDR3 sequence is 16 residues long. The CDR3 sequence is CASSQFSGSSFNEQFF. The CDR3 nucleotides are TGTGCCAGCAGCCAATTTAGCGGGTCTAGTTTCAATGAGCAGTTCTTC.